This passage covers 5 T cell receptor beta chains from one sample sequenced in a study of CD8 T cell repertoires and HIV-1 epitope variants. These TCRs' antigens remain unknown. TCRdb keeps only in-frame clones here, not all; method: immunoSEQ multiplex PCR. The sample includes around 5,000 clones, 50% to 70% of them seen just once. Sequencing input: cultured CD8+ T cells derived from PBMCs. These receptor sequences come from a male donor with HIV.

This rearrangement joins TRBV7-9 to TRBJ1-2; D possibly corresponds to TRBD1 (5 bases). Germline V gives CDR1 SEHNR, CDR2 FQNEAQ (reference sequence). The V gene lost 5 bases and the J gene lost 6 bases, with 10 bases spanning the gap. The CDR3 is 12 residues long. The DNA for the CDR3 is TGTGCCAGCAGCCATGGAGGGGATGGCTACACCTTC. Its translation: CASSHGGDGYTF.

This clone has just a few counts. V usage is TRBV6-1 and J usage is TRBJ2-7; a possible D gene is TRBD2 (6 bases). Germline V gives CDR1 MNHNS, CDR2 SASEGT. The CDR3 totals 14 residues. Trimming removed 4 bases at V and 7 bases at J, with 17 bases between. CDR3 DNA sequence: TGTGCCAGCAGTGGCGGTGGAGGGTATCCGGAGCAGTACTTC. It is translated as CASSGGGGYPEQYF.

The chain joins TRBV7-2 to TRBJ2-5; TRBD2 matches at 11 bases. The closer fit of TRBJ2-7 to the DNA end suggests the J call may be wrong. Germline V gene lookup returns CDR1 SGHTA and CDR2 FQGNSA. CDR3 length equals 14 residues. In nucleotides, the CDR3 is TGTGCCAGCAGCTTTGGGACTAGCGGCTACGAGCAGTACTTC. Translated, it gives CASSFGTSGYEQYF.

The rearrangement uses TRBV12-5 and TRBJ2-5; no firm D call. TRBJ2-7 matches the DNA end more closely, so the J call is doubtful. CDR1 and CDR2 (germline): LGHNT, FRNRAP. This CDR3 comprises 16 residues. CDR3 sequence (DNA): TGTGCTAGTGGTTTGGTTGACCGGAAAAGATCCTACGAGCAGTACTTC. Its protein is CASGLVDRKRSYEQYF.

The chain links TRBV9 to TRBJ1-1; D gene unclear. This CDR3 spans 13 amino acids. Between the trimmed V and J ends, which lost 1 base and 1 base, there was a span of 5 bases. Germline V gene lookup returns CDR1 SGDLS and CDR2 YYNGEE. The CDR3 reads CASSVQQNTEAFF. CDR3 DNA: TGTGCCAGCAGCGTACAGCAGAACACTGAAGCTTTCTTT.